Included here is one T cell receptor (beta chain) sequence, with context. CD8+CD57+ cell expansion had been shown by flow cytometry in patients chosen for sequencing. Patients uniformly had severe acquired aplastic anemia. None of the patients had been given any therapy when their blood was sampled. Template material for TCR beta VDJ and CDR3 profiling consisted of genomic DNA. TCRdb re-derived calls from the reads in MiXCR, one entry per CDR3 protein. The sample has about 180,000 distinct CDR3 sequences, less than 60% seen once. Germline V gene data show CDR1 as LNHNV and CDR2 as YYDKDF (reference sequence). Germline trimming cut 3 bases from V and 5 bases from J; bases unmatched to any gene: 13. This CDR3 contains 17 residues. The data were taken from a study of CD8+CD57+ T cells in acquired aplastic anemia. The wider study: Sorting CD4+ and CD8+ cells gave DNA averaging approximately 3 ug.

Sample: sorted CD4+, CD8+, or CD8+CD57+ T cells (not recorded which) from PBMCs. The J gene is TRBJ2-5, the V gene TRBV15; TRBD1 matches 9 bases. The clonotype was recovered from a human donor with aplastic anemia. The CDR3 protein is CATSSGPSTGGMETQYF. The CDR3 region has the DNA TGTGCCACCAGCAGTGGTCCCAGCACAGGGGGCATGGAGACCCAGTACTTC.